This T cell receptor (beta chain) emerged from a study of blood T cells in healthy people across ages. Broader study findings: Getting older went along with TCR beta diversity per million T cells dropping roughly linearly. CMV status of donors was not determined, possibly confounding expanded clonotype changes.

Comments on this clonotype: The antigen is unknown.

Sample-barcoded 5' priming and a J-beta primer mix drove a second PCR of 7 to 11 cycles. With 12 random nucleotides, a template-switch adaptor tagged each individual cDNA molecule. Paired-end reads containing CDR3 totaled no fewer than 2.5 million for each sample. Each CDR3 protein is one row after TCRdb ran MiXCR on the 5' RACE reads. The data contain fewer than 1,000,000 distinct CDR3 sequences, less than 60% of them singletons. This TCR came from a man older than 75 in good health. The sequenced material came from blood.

The CDR3 is CASSDQGVYEQYF. In DNA form, the CDR3 reads TGTGCCAGCAGTGACCAGGGCGTCTACGAGCAGTACTTC. The gene calls are TRBV25-1 and TRBJ2-7, with a possible D match to TRBD1 (5 bases). This CDR3 contains 13 residues. CDR1 and CDR2 (germline): MGHDK, SYGVNS. The V gene lost 3 bases and the J gene lost 3 bases, with 9 bases spanning the gap.